Given below is one TCR beta chain in context. What it binds is not known. The junction differs from germline at one of its ends, possibly a read error. PCR primers comprised 60 Vbeta and 13 Jbeta primers. Sequencing was performed with immunoSEQ multiplex PCR; in TCRdb, only in-frame clones are kept and a portion is missing. The listing records 75,000 to 85,000 clones. This entry belongs to a study of cytomegalovirus exposure and HLA in healthy donors. Study-wide findings and caveats: Data from an earlier analysis indicated that most TCR beta V segments were productive either about 87% or about 30% of the time. In vitro experiments confirmed that three CMV-associated chains were specific for CMV antigens.

The CDR3 runs to 14 residues. CDR1 MGHRA and CDR2 YSYEKL come from the germline V gene. Donors likely had unrecorded immune exposures despite being nominally healthy when sampled. The chain combines TRBV4-1 with TRBJ2-3; D may be TRBD1 (5 bases). The sequencing input was PBMCs. The sequence came from a man aged 50-59 years in good health and CMV-seronegative. CDR3 protein: CASSQDENGKQENF. The DNA of the CDR3 is TGCGCCAGCAGCCAAGATGAGAACGGAAAACAGGAAAATTTT.